Listed below are T cell receptor beta chains from one sample, sequenced in a study of blood T cell repertoires in COVID-19. The assay was immunoSEQ multiplex PCR, and TCRdb's table has in-frame clones only and misses some. This sample yields 72,000 or so clones, of which over 80% are seen a single time; 5.8% belongs to the top ten. Sequencing was carried out using peripheral blood. These TCRs come from a man aged 50 to 60 with active COVID-19. Both conserved end residues are part of each CDR3. D genes are given only for firm matches. Size tells how often a clone was seen (once, few, many) or the class of an expanded clone, and some rows leave it out.

j_call,d_call,v_call,clone_size,cdr3_nt,cdr3_aa
TRBJ2-6,-,TRBV12-5,-,TGTGCTAGTGGTTTGGAGGAGGGGGCGTTACAAGGGGCCAACGTCCTGACTTTC,CASGLEEGALQGANVLTF
TRBJ1-2,-,TRBV2,-,TGTGCCAGCTCGGGGGTTAGCTATGGCTACACCTTC,CASSGVSYGYTF
TRBJ1-2,-,TRBV5-4,-,TGTGCCAGCAGCTTGAGGCAGGCCCCCTATGGCTACACCTTC,CASSLRQAPYGYTF
TRBJ1-1,-,TRBV5-6,once,TGTGCCAGCAGCTTATTCAGGGATCCGGTTGGGATGAACACTGAAGCTTTCTTT,CASSLFRDPVGMNTEAFF
TRBJ1-2,TRBD1,TRBV5-1,-,TGCGCCAGCAGACCAGGGGGCGCGGACTATGGCTACACCTTC,CASRPGGADYGYTF
TRBJ2-7,TRBD2,TRBV7-9,-,TGTGCCAGCAGCTTCGGTTTGGGGGGGTCTCGCTCCTACGAGCAGTACTTC,CASSFGLGGSRSYEQYF
TRBJ1-5,TRBD1,TRBV6-2/TRBV6-3,-,TGTGCCAGCAGTCCCAACTTTCTGAGACAGGGGGGTTGGGGCAATCAGCCCCAGCATTTT,CASSPNFLRQGGWGNQPQHF
TRBJ2-5,TRBD2,TRBV10-3,-,TGTGCCACATCCGGCGGGAGGGCCCAAGAGACCCAGTACTTC,CATSGGRAQETQYF
TRBJ2-2,-,TRBV7-9,-,TGTGCCAGCAGCGAAGGTAGCTTTGCAGTGGAGCTGTTTTTT,CASSEGSFAVELFF
TRBJ1-4,-,TRBV6-5,-,TGTGCCAGCAGTTACTCTCGGGTAGCTAATGAAAAACTGTTTTTT,CASSYSRVANEKLFF
TRBJ1-5,-,TRBV28,-,TGTGCCAGCAGTAGGGGGATTCAGCCCCAGCATTTT,CASSRGIQPQHF
TRBJ2-1,-,TRBV11-2,-,TGTGCCAGCAGTTCCCCACGAGGATTACTCTCCTACAATGAGCAGTTCTTC,CASSSPRGLLSYNEQFF
TRBJ2-2,TRBD2,TRBV9,-,TGTGCCAGCAGCCGTACGTCGGGAGGGCCTTCCGGGGAGCTGTTTTTT,CASSRTSGGPSGELFF
TRBJ1-2,TRBD1,TRBV7-9,-,TGTGCCAGCAGCAGCGACAGGGATCCTAACTATGGCTACACCTTC,CASSSDRDPNYGYTF
TRBJ1-2,TRBD1,TRBV6-6,-,TGTGCCAGCAGTCGGGGGGGACAGGGGGTTCCCTATGGCTACACCTTC,CASSRGGQGVPYGYTF
TRBJ1-1,TRBD1,TRBV5-1,-,TGCGCCAGCAGCCTAACATCCGACAGGGCGAACACTGAAGCTTTCTTT,CASSLTSDRANTEAFF
TRBJ1-1,-,TRBV6-6,-,TGTGCCAGCGGGCGGCAGGGGACTACTCGGACTGAAGCTTTCTTT,CASGRQGTTRTEAFF
TRBJ2-7,-,TRBV7-9,-,TGTGCCAGCTCTCCTAGGGGCCCACAGGCCGCCTACGAGCAGTACTTC,CASSPRGPQAAYEQYF
TRBJ2-5,TRBD2,TRBV28,-,TGTGCCAGCAGCCTCACTAGCGGGAGATGGGGGGCCCAAGAGACCCAGTACTTC,CASSLTSGRWGAQETQYF
TRBJ1-5,TRBD1,TRBV2,-,TGTGCCAGCAGTGGACAGGGGTGGGGCAATCAGCCCCAGCATTTT,CASSGQGWGNQPQHF
TRBJ2-7,TRBD2,TRBV10-3,-,TGTGCCATCAGCTCCGGGACTAGCGGGAGTTCGTCCTACGAGCAGTACTTC,CAISSGTSGSSSYEQYF
TRBJ2-2,-,TRBV3-1/TRBV3-2,-,TGTGCCAGCAGCCAAGGACAGACCGGGGAGCTGTTTTTT,CASSQGQTGELFF
TRBJ2-1,TRBD1,TRBV5-4,-,TGTGCCAGCAGACGACAGGGAAATGAGCAGTTCTTC,CASRRQGNEQFF
TRBJ2-1,TRBD2,TRBV19,-,TGTGCCAGTAGTAGACTAGCGGGGGGGGTAAGCTCCTACAATGAGCAGTTCTTC,CASSRLAGGVSSYNEQFF
TRBJ1-3,-,TRBV18,-,TGTGCCAGCTCACCCGACAGGGGAAACACCATATATTTT,CASSPDRGNTIYF
TRBJ1-2,-,TRBV4-1,-,TGCGCCAGCAGCCAAGATGTCAGGGTACCCTATGGCTACACCTTC,CASSQDVRVPYGYTF
TRBJ2-1,TRBD2,TRBV9,-,TGTGCCAGCAGCATTAGCGGGAGGGGCAATGAGCAGTTCTTC,CASSISGRGNEQFF
TRBJ2-7,TRBD2,TRBV27,-,TGTGCCAGCCGTAGACTAGCGGGGGGGGGCTACGAGCAGTACTTC,CASRRLAGGGYEQYF
TRBJ2-7,-,TRBV3-1/TRBV3-2,-,TGTGCCAGCAGCCGTGTCCCCGACTCTTACGAGCAGTACTTC,CASSRVPDSYEQYF
TRBJ2-7,-,TRBV24-1,-,TGTGCCACCAGTGATCCCCAGGGCGCCTACGAGCAGTACTTC,CATSDPQGAYEQYF
TRBJ1-4,TRBD1,TRBV6-5,-,TGTGCCAGCAGAACCCGGACAGGGGGGAACGAAAAACTGTTTTTT,CASRTRTGGNEKLFF
TRBJ2-3,TRBD2,TRBV28,-,TGTGCCAGCAGACCGGCTAGCGGGAGGGCCCCGGGCACAGATACGCAGTATTTT,CASRPASGRAPGTDTQYF
TRBJ1-1,TRBD1,TRBV7-3,-,TGTGCCAGCAGCTACCAGGGGGGGAACACTGAAGCTTTCTTT,CASSYQGGNTEAFF
TRBJ1-1,-,TRBV7-3,-,TGTGCCAGCAGCCCGGCACCCGACAGTTTCTACATGAACACTGAAGCTTTCTTT,CASSPAPDSFYMNTEAFF
TRBJ1-2,-,TRBV11-2,-,TGTGCCAGCAGCTTAGAAATTTCGGGGTATGGCTACACCTTC,CASSLEISGYGYTF
TRBJ1-1,-,TRBV30,-,TGTGCCTGGAGTGTAGTCGGGGTCAACACTGAAGCTTTCTTT,CAWSVVGVNTEAFF
TRBJ2-1,TRBD1,TRBV6-5,-,TGTGCCAGCAGTTACTCGACCGGGACAGGGTGGAATGAGCAGTTCTTC,CASSYSTGTGWNEQFF
TRBJ1-2,-,TRBV7-2,-,TGTGCCAGCAGCTTAGCAGGCGGGGCTCTTTCTAACTATGGCTACACCTTC,CASSLAGGALSNYGYTF
TRBJ2-3,-,TRBV6-6,-,TGTGCCAGCAGTTACGGGGGCAGCACAGATACGCAGTATTTT,CASSYGGSTDTQYF
TRBJ2-5,TRBD2,TRBV28,-,TGTGCCAGCAGTCCTCTGACTAGCGGGAAAGAGACCCAGTACTTC,CASSPLTSGKETQYF
TRBJ2-2,-,TRBV3-1/TRBV3-2,-,TGTGCCAGCAGCCAAGTCCAAGCCACCGGGGAGCTGTTTTTT,CASSQVQATGELFF
TRBJ2-1,TRBD2,TRBV5-1,-,TGCGCCAGCAGCCTGACTAGCGGGGGGACCTACAATGAGCAGTTCTTC,CASSLTSGGTYNEQFF
TRBJ2-3,-,TRBV4-3,-,TGCGCCAGCAGCTCACTTTGGGGCTCTGGCACAGATACGCAGTATTTT,CASSSLWGSGTDTQYF
TRBJ2-1,-,TRBV10-2,-,TGCGCCAGCAGTTGGAATAGCCAGAGCTCCTACAATGAGCAGTTCTTC,CASSWNSQSSYNEQFF
TRBJ2-1,TRBD1,TRBV6-5,-,TGTGCCAGCAGTTACGGAACAGGGGGCTTCTACAATGAGCAGTTCTTC,CASSYGTGGFYNEQFF
TRBJ1-3,-,TRBV21-1,-,TGTGCCAGCAGCAATTCCGACAGGGGAGACACCATATATTTT,CASSNSDRGDTIYF
TRBJ2-1,-,TRBV9,-,TGTGCCAGCAGCGGAGGCCGGTACGGCGATGAGCAGTTCTTC,CASSGGRYGDEQFF
TRBJ1-2,-,TRBV5-4,few,TGTGCCAGCAGCTTGCCCGGACAGACTAACTATGGCTACACCTTC,CASSLPGQTNYGYTF
TRBJ2-7,TRBD2,TRBV18,-,TGTGCCAGCTCGCCCGGACTAGCCCAATACGAGCAGTACTTC,CASSPGLAQYEQYF
TRBJ2-1,-,TRBV7-8,-,TGTGCCAGCAGCTTAGCGAGGGATGAGCAGTTCTTC,CASSLARDEQFF
TRBJ2-5,TRBD1,TRBV6-5,-,TGTGCCAGCAGATTGGACAGGGAAGAGACCCAGTACTTC,CASRLDREETQYF
TRBJ1-2,TRBD1,TRBV9,-,TGTGCCAGCAGCGTGGGACAGACCAACTTCTATGGCTACACCTTC,CASSVGQTNFYGYTF
TRBJ1-4,TRBD1,TRBV28,-,TGTGCCAGCACCCCCGGGACAGATTATGAAAAACTGTTTTTT,CASTPGTDYEKLFF
TRBJ1-2,TRBD1,TRBV6-5,-,TGTGCCAGCAGTTACAGGACAGGGGGAATGTATGGCTACACCTTC,CASSYRTGGMYGYTF